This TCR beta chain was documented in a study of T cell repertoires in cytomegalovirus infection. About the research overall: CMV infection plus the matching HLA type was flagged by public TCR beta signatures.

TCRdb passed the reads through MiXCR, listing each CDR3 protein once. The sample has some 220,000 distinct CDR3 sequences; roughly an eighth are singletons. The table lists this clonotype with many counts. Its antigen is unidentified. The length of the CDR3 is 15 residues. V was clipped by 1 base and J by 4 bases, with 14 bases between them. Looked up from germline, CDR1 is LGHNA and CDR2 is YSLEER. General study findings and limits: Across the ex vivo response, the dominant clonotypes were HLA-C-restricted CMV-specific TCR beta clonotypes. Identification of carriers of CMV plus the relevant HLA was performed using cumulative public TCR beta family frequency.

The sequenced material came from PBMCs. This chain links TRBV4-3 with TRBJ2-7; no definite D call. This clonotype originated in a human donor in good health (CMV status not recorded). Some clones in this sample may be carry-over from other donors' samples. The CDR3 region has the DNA TGCGCCAGCAGCCAAGCCCTCCGCTTAGGATACGAGCAGTACTTC. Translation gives CASSQALRLGYEQYF.